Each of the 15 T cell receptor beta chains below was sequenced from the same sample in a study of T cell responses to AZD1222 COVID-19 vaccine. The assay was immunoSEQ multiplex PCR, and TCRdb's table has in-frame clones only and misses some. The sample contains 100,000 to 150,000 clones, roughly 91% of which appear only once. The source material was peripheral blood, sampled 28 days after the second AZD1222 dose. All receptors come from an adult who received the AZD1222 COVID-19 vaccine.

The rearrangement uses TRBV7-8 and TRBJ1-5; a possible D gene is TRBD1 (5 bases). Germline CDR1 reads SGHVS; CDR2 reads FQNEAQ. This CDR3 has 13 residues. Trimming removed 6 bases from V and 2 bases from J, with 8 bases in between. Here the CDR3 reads CASSGRGNQPQHF. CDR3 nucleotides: TGTGCCAGCAGTGGCAGGGGCAATCAGCCCCAGCATTTT.

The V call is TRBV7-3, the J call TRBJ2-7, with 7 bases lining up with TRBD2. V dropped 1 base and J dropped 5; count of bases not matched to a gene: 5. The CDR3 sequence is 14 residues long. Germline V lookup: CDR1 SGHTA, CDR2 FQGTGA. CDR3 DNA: TGTGCCAGCAGCTTAAGGGGGGGTTCCCACGAGCAGTACTTC. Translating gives CASSLRGGSHEQYF.

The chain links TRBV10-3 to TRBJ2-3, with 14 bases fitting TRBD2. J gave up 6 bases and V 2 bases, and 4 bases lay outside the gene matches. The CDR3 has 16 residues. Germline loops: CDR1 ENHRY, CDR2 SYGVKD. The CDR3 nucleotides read TGTGCCATCAGTGAGGCTGGACTAGCGGGGGGTGATACGCAGTATTTT. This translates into CAISEAGLAGGDTQYF.

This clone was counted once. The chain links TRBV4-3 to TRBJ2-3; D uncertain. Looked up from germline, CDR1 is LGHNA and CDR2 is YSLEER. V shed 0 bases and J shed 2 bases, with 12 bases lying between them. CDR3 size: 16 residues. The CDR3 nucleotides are TGCGCCAGCAGCCAAGATCGCGAGGCTTTCACAGATACGCAGTATTTT. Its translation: CASSQDREAFTDTQYF.

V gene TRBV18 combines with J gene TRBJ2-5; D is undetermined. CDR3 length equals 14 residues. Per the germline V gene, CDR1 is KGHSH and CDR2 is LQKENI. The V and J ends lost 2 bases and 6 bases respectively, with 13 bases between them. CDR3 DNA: TGTGCCAGCTCACCAACTTTCGGCCAGAAGACCCAGTACTTC. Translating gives CASSPTFGQKTQYF.

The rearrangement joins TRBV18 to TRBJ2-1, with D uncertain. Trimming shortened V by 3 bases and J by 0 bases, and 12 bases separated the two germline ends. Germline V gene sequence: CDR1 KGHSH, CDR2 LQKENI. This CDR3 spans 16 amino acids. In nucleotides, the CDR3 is TGTGCCAGCTCACCCGTTAATAGGAGCTCCTACAATGAGCAGTTCTTC. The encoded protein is CASSPVNRSSYNEQFF.

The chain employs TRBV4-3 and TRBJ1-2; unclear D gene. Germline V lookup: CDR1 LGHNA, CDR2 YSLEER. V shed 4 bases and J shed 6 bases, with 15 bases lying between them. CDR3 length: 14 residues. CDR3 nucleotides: TGCGCCAGCAGCCCCCAGCTAATTGGGCATGGCTACACCTTC. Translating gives CASSPQLIGHGYTF.

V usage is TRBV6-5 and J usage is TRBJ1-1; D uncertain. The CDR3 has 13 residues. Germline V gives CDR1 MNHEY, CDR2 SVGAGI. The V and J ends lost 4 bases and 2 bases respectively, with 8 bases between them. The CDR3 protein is CASSLKRNTEAFF. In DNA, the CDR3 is TGTGCCAGCAGTTTGAAGCGAAACACTGAAGCTTTCTTT.

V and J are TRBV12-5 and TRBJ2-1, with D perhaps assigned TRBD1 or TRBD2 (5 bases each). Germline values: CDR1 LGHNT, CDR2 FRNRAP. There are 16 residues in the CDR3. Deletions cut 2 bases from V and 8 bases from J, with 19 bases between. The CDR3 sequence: CASGLPRGRDRDEQFF. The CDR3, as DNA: TGTGCTAGTGGTTTGCCTAGGGGACGGGATAGGGATGAGCAGTTCTTC.

This chain's CDR3 is CASSDGVIRSGESRPQHF. CDR3 DNA sequence: TGTGCCAGCAGTGACGGGGTCATAAGGTCGGGAGAATCAAGGCCCCAGCATTTT. V and J are TRBV6-4 and TRBJ1-5; unclear D gene. The CDR3 spans 18 residues. Per germline, CDR1 MRHNA and CDR2 SNTAGT. Trimming removed 2 bases at V and 9 bases at J, with 26 bases between.

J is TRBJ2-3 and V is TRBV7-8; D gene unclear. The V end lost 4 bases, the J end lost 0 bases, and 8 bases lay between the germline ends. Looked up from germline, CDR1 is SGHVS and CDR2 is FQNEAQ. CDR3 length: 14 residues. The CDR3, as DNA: TGTGCCAGCAGCTGGAGCCCTAGCACAGATACGCAGTATTTT. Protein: CASSWSPSTDTQYF.

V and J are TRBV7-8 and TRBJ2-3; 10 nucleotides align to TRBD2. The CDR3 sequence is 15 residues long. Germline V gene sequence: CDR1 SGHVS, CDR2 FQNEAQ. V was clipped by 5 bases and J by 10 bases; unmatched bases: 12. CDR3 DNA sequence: TGTGCCAGCAGCCTTGAGCGGGGGGGCCTCCCTCCGCAGTATTTT. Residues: CASSLERGGLPPQYF.

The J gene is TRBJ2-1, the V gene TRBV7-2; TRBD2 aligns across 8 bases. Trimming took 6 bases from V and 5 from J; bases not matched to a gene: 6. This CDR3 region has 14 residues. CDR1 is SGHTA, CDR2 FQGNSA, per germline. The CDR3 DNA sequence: TGTGCCAGCAGTCCCGGGACTAGACACAATGAGCAGTTCTTC. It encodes CASSPGTRHNEQFF.

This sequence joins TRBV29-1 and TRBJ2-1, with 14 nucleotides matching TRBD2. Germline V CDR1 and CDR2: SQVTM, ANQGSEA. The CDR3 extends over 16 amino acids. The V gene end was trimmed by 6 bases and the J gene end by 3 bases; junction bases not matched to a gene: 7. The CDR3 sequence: CSVVGLAGEFYNEQFF. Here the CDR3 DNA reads TGCAGCGTCGTGGGACTAGCGGGGGAATTCTACAATGAGCAGTTCTTC.

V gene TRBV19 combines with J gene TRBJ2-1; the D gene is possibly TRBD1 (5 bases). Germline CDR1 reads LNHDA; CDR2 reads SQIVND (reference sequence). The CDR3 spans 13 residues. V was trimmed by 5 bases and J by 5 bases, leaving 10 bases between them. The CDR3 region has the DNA TGTGCCAGTAGTTGGGGCAGGGACAATGAGCAGTTCTTC. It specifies CASSWGRDNEQFF.